The source of this T cell receptor (beta chain) is a study of neoadjuvant anti-PD-1 for oral cavity cancer. V lost 10 bases, J lost 0 bases, and 15 bases lay in between. Germline CDR1 reads MNHNS; CDR2 reads SASEGT. The CDR3 is made up of 14 amino acids. Measured with immunoSEQ multiplex PCR; TCRdb has only the in-frame clones, and not every one. The sample has around 9,700 clones; 40% to 65% are singletons. The genes are TRBV6-1 and TRBJ2-5; D possibly corresponds to TRBD2 (5 bases). Material: tumor tissue, obtained before nivolumab (anti-PD-1) treatment. The source of this sequence is a person aged 40-85 years with oral cavity squamous cell carcinoma. The CDR3 bases are TGTGCCACCATAAGGGAACTAGACCAAGAGACCCAGTACTTC. It is translated as CATIRELDQETQYF.